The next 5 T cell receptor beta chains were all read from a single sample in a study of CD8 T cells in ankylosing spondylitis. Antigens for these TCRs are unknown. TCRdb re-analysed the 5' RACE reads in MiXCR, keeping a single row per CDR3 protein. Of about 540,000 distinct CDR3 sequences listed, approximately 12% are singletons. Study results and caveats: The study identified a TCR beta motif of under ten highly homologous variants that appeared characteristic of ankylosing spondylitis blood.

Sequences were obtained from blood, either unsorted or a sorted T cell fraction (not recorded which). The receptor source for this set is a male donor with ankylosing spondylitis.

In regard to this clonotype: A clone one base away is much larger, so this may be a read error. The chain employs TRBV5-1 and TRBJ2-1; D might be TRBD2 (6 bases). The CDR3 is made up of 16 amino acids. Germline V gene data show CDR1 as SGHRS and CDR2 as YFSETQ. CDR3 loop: CSSSLKAGNIYNEQFF. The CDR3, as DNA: TGCTCCAGCAGCTTGAAGGCGGGAAATATCTACAATGAGCAGTTCTTC.

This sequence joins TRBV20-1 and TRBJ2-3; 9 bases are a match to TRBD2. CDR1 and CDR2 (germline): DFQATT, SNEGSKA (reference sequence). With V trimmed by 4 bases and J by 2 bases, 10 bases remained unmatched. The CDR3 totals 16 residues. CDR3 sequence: CSATPRTSAFTDTQYF. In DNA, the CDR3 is TGCAGTGCTACACCTAGGACTAGCGCCTTCACAGATACGCAGTATTTT.

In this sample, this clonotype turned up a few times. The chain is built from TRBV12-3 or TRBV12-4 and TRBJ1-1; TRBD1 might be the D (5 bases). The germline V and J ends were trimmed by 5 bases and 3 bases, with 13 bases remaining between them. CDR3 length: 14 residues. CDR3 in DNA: TGTGCCAGCAGTAAGCAGGTGGGGCACACTGAAGCTTTCTTT. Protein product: CASSKQVGHTEAFF.

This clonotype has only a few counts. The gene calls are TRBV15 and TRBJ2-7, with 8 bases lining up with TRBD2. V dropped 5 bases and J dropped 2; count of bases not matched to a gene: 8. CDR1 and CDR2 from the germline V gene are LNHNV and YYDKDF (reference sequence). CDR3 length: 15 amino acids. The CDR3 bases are TGTGCCACCAGCCGGGGGGGGACCGAAACCTACGAGCAGTACGTC. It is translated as CATSRGGTETYEQYV.

The CDR3 spells CASSPSQSYNSPLHF. The CDR3 bases are TGTGCCAGCAGCCCATCGCAGAGTTATAATTCACCCCTCCACTTT. The chain is built from TRBV14 and TRBJ1-6, with D uncertain. Trimming stripped 4 bases from V and 4 bases from J, with 11 bases between. CDR3 length equals 15 residues. Germline lookup yields CDR1 SGHDN and CDR2 FVKESK.